One and the same sample provided the 2 T cell receptor beta chains below, sequenced in a study of blood T cell repertoires in COVID-19. Clones were sequenced by immunoSEQ multiplex PCR, and TCRdb holds only the in-frame ones, with some missing. This sample has about 33,000 clones, with roughly 88% found just once. Sequenced input: peripheral blood. These receptors were obtained from a human donor in a cohort sampled during active COVID-19.

V is TRBV2 and J is TRBJ2-3; 8 nucleotides agree with TRBD1. This CDR3 region has 12 residues. The V and J ends lost 8 bases and 7 bases, in that order; junction bases with no gene match: 5. Germline CDR1 is SNHLY and CDR2 is FYNNEI. The CDR3 nucleotides read TGTGCCAGCGCCGACAGGGGTCATACGCAGTATTTT. Amino acids: CASADRGHTQYF.

By sample fraction, this clone is medium-sized (0.01 to 0.1%). The V and J genes are TRBV9 and TRBJ1-4; TRBD1 matches at 9 bases. The junction had 6 bases not matched to a gene; V was cut back by 3 bases and J by 0 bases. The CDR3 contains 17 residues. CDR1 is SGDLS and CDR2 is YYNGEE in the germline V gene. The CDR3 is CASSAGQGNPTNEKLFF. The CDR3 bases are TGTGCCAGCAGCGCAGGACAGGGGAACCCAACTAATGAAAAACTGTTTTTT. Using reference TRBV9 and TRBJ1-4 for the parts outside the CDR3, the full variable domain is DSGVTQTPKHLITATGQRVTLRCSPRSGDLSVYWYQQSLDQGLQFLIQYYNGEERAKGNILERFSAQQFPDLHSELNLSSLELGDSALYFCASSAGQGNPTNEKLFFGSGTQLSVL.